This entry is about one TCR beta chain. Looked up from germline, CDR1 is MDHEN and CDR2 is SYDVKM. The V and J ends lost 3 bases and 0 bases respectively, with 17 bases between them. The CDR3 has 17 residues. The data derive from a study of blood T cells in healthy people across ages. Primers used in a second PCR of roughly 6 to 11 cycles were a sample-barcoded 5' primer and a J-beta primer mix. TCRdb called the 5' RACE reads again in MiXCR, with one record for every CDR3 protein. The data hold hundreds of thousands of distinct CDR3 sequences, with 40% to 50% observed a single time. This chain uses TRBV28 with TRBJ2-5; D may match TRBD1 or TRBD2 (5 bases each). The receptor was derived from a man older than 75 in good health. The sequencing sample was made of blood. The CDR3: CASSLLMGRADQETQYF. The CDR3 DNA sequence: TGTGCCAGCAGTTTGTTAATGGGACGAGCGGACCAAGAGACCCAGTACTTC.